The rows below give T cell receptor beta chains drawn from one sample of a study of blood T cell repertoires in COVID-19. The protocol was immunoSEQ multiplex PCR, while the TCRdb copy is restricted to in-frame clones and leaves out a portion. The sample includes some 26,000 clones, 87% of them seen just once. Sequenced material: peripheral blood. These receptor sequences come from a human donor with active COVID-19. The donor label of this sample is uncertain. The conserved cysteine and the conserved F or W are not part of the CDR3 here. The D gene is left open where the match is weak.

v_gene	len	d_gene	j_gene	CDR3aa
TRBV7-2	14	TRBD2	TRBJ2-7	ASSLVQAGGPYEQY
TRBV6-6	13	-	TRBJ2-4	ASSWLQGNKNIQY
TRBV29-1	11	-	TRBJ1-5	SVGRQRNQPQH
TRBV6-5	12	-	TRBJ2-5	ASSPGWGQETQY
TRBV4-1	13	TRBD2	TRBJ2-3	ASSQAAGDPDTQY
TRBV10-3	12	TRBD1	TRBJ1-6	AISQGDAFSPLH
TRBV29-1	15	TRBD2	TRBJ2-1	SVVGLAGIAGYNEQF
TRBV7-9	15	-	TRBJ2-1	ASSLKSTGGPDNEQF
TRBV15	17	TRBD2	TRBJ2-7	ATSRDLGLADKRSYEQY
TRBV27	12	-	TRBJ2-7	ASSLAWGADEQY
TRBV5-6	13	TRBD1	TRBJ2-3	ASTFGQGPADTQY
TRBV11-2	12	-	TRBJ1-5	ASSLEGGEKPQH
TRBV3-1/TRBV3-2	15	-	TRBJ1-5	ASSQAIIPGSNQPQH
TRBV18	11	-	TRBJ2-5	ASSPPGVETQY
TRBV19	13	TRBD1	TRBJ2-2	ASLRTGTNTGELF
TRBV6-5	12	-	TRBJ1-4	ASRTDQGFEKLF
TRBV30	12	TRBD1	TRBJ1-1	AWRAQGNTGEAF
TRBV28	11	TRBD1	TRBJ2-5	ASSRTGEETQY
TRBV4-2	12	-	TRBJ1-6	ASSQRFYNSPLH